Following are 9 T cell receptor beta chains from one sample sequenced in a study of blood T cell repertoires in COVID-19. The data were produced by immunoSEQ multiplex PCR, yet TCRdb's version contains in-frame clones alone and is incomplete. The sample consists of 150,000 to 200,000 clones, around 80% of them appearing once. Sequencing was carried out using PBMCs or T cells enriched from blood (not recorded which). The receptors shown here come from a woman aged 60 to 75 who had recovered from COVID-19.

The chain is built from TRBV3-1 (or the pseudogene TRBV3-2) and TRBJ2-1; 10 bases fit TRBD2. CDR1 and CDR2 (germline): LGHDT, YNNKEL (reference sequence). The CDR3 length is 16 residues. V was pared by 4 bases and J by 7 bases, with 10 bases of the junction left unmatched. CDR3 coding DNA: TGTGCCAGCAGCCGATTCACGACTAGCGGGTGGAATGAGCAGTTCTTC. As protein: CASSRFTTSGWNEQFF.

The chain has TRBV3-1 (or the pseudogene TRBV3-2) and TRBJ1-2; 10 positions agree with TRBD1. The ends lost 4 bases at V and 7 bases at J; junction bases unmatched: 9. The CDR3 spans 15 residues. Germline loops: CDR1 LGHDT, CDR2 YNNKEL (reference sequence). CDR3 coding DNA: TGTGCCAGCAGCCGAACCGGGACAGGGGTATTTGGCTACACCTTC. Translating gives CASSRTGTGVFGYTF.

This clone is a singleton in its sample. This rearrangement joins TRBV13 to TRBJ2-7, with 7 positions matching TRBD2. The CDR3 is 14 residues long. Germline CDR1 is PRHDT and CDR2 is FYEKMQ (reference sequence). V lost 5 bases and J lost 5; bases outside the gene matches: 9. Here the CDR3 reads CASSPRLALNEQYF. DNA for the CDR3: TGTGCCAGCAGCCCCCGACTAGCACTAAACGAGCAGTACTTC.

The rearrangement uses TRBV18 and TRBJ1-6, with TRBD1 matching 8 bases. The V and J ends lost 4 bases and 5 bases, in that order; junction bases with no gene match: 7. CDR1 and CDR2 from the germline V gene are KGHSH and LQKENI. The CDR3 extends over 16 amino acids. The CDR3 bases are TGTGCCAGCTCACTTTTGACAGGGGTAGATAATTCACCCCTCCACTTT. It is translated as CASSLLTGVDNSPLHF. Using reference TRBV18 and TRBJ1-6 for the parts outside the CDR3, the full variable domain is NAGVMQNPRHLVRRRGQEARLRCSPMKGHSHVYWYRQLPEEGLKFMVYLQKENIIDESGMPKERFSAEFPKEGPSILRIQQVVRGDSAAYFCASSLLTGVDNSPLHFGNGTRLTVT.

The chain has TRBV5-5 and TRBJ2-3, with TRBD2 identical over 11 bases. The CDR3 runs 17 residues. V was clipped by 0 bases and J by 6 bases; unmatched bases: 9. Germline V gene data show CDR1 as SGHKS and CDR2 as YYEKEE (reference sequence). CDR3 in DNA: TGTGCCAGCAGCTTGGGCCTACTAGCGGGAGCAGCGGATACGCAGTATTTT. It translates to CASSLGLLAGAADTQYF.

The chain combines TRBV11-2 with TRBJ1-1; D uncertain. V was shortened by 3 bases and J by 4 bases, with 18 bases between the two germline ends. Germline V gives CDR1 SGHAT, CDR2 FQNNGV. This CDR3 has 16 amino acids. The CDR3 DNA sequence: TGTGCCAGCAGCTTCGAATGGTACCCAGCGGGCACTGAAGCTTTCTTT. Translating gives CASSFEWYPAGTEAFF.

The rearrangement joins TRBV4-2 to TRBJ2-3; the D is unclear. Trimming took off 1 base at V and 6 bases at J, with 8 bases between the two ends. Germline V lookup: CDR1 LGHNA, CDR2 YNFKEQ. The CDR3 is 13 amino acids. This CDR3 is CASSQGNSDTQYF. CDR3 nucleotides: TGTGCCAGCAGCCAAGGGAATAGCGATACGCAGTATTTT.

This chain joins TRBV29-1 and TRBJ2-7; D perhaps matches TRBD2 (5 bases). V lost 5 bases, J lost 4 bases, and 12 bases lay in between. This CDR3 contains 12 residues. Germline V gene data show CDR1 as SQVTM and CDR2 as ANQGSEA. This CDR3 is CSVLGLAYEQYF. Here the CDR3 DNA reads TGCAGCGTTCTCGGACTTGCTTACGAGCAGTACTTC.

Of note for this clone: Other DNA sequences in this specimen translate into the identical CDR3. The chain links TRBV9 to TRBJ1-3; TRBD1 is a possible D gene (5 bases). The germline V and J ends were trimmed by 0 bases and 1 base, with 8 bases remaining between them. Per germline, CDR1 SGDLS and CDR2 YYNGEE. CDR3 length equals 15 residues. DNA for the CDR3: TGTGCCAGCAGCGTAGGGGGGGTTTCTGGAAACACCATATATTTT. As protein: CASSVGGVSGNTIYF.